This T cell receptor (beta chain) was retrieved from a study of blood T cells in healthy people across ages. The use of a sample-barcoded 5' primer and a J-beta primer mix characterized a second PCR of about 7 to 12 cycles. Each CDR3 protein is one row after TCRdb ran MiXCR on the 5' RACE reads. This table has 650,000 to 700,000 distinct CDR3 sequences, about 50% appearing once. Study findings and constraints: Unsorted PBMCs ruled out conclusive naive versus antigen-experienced comparison. It was held that diversity estimates obtained from one million T cells represented underestimates.

Each sample yielded at least 6 micrograms of PBMC total RNA. Comments on this clonotype: Its antigen is undetermined.

V lost 6 bases, J lost 5 bases, and 12 bases stayed unmatched. The CDR3 sequence is 15 residues long. The specimen was blood. The chain couples TRBV12-3 or TRBV12-4 to TRBJ2-5, with 7 bases fitting TRBD1. The clonotype originates from an elderly woman in good health. CDR3 in DNA: TGTGCCAGCAGCCTCCGAAGGGGGCGAAGGGAGACCCAGTACTTC. Protein sequence: CASSLRRGRRETQYF.